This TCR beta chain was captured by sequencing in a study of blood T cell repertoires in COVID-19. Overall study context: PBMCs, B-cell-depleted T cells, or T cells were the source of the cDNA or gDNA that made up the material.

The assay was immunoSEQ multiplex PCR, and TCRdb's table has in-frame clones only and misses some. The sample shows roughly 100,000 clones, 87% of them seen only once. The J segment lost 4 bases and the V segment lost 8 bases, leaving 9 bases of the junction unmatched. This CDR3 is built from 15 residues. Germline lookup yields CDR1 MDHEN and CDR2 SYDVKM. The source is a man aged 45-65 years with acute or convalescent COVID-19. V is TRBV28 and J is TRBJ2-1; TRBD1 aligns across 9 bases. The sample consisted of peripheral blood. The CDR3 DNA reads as TGTGCCAGCGGGTCACAGGGGGCGGGGTACAATGAGCAGTTCTTC. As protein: CASGSQGAGYNEQFF.